A single sample is the source of the 9 T cell receptor beta chains below, sequenced in a study of monozygotic twins with inflammatory bowel disease. No DNA is given; TCRdb re-called the 5' RACE reads and lists each CDR3 protein once. This table holds about 300,000 distinct CDR3 sequences. The sample comprised blood. The receptors come from a human donor with ulcerative colitis or Crohn's disease, or a healthy co-twin of an affected twin (not recorded which).

CDR3: CASSLTTGTGRTEAFF. J is TRBJ1-1 and V is TRBV7-3; TCRdb picks TRBD1, but there is no DNA to check that call. Germline CDR1 and CDR2: SGHTA and FQGTGA. This CDR3 contains 16 residues.

J is TRBJ2-3 and V is TRBV5-1. This CDR3 has 13 residues. Germline lookup yields CDR1 SGHRS and CDR2 YFSETQ. The CDR3 reads CASSPQLPDTQYF.

The V and J genes are TRBV6-5 and TRBJ2-7. Germline CDR1 is MNHEY and CDR2 is SVGAGI. There are 14 residues in the CDR3. The CDR3 sequence: CASSYGVAPYEQYF.

The V gene is TRBV14, the J gene TRBJ2-2; without DNA, the TCRdb call of TRBD2 cannot be checked. CDR1 is SGHDN, CDR2 FVKESK, per germline. This CDR3 contains 19 residues. CDR3 sequence reads: CASSQGFASSERVTGELFF.

The chain recombines TRBV4-2 with TRBJ2-5; TCRdb returns TRBD1, unconfirmable since there is no DNA. This CDR3 comprises 14 residues. Germline values: CDR1 LGHNA, CDR2 YNFKEQ. The CDR3 spells CASSHLQGQETQYF.

The V call is TRBV12-3 or TRBV12-4, the J call TRBJ2-3; TCRdb lists TRBD1, though no DNA is available to test this call. This CDR3 contains 14 residues. The CDR3 sequence is CASSLTGGTDTQYF.

The chain uses TRBV6-1 and TRBJ2-4; the TCRdb call, TRBD1, lacks DNA for checking. CDR3 length: 15 amino acids. Germline CDR1 and CDR2: MNHNS and SASEGT. CDR3 sequence: CASRDPGLAKNIQYF.

The CDR3 protein is CASSFDRNEQFF. The gene calls are TRBV7-9 and TRBJ2-1. From germline, CDR1 is SEHNR and CDR2 FQNEAQ (reference sequence). The CDR3 is 12 residues long.

The chain links TRBV7-2 to TRBJ1-6; TCRdb's D call of TRBD1 is untestable without DNA. Germline CDR1 is SGHTA and CDR2 is FQGNSA. This CDR3 is built from 12 residues. CDR3 sequence: CASSLQGPPLHF.